This TCR beta chain comes out of a study of blood T cell repertoires in COVID-19. Background on the study: Samples of COVID-19 (acute and convalescent) were obtained from the United States, Italy and Spain. PBMCs, B-cell-depleted T cells, or T cells were the source of the cDNA or gDNA that made up the material.

The J segment lost 4 bases and the V segment lost 8 bases, leaving 8 bases of the junction unmatched. Germline lookup yields CDR1 MNHEY and CDR2 SVGAGI. This CDR3 is 14 amino acids long. Clones were read by immunoSEQ multiplex PCR, and TCRdb kept only the in-frame ones, dropping some. The sample contains about 190,000 clones, approximately 81% of which appear only once. The sample was peripheral blood. This sequence originates from a human donor in a cohort sampled during active COVID-19. The chain has TRBV6-5 and TRBJ1-2; 9 bases are a match to TRBD1. CDR3 protein: CASASQGARYGYTF. CDR3 DNA sequence: TGTGCCAGCGCATCACAGGGGGCCCGCTATGGCTACACCTTC.